One and the same sample provided the 12 T cell receptor beta chains below, sequenced in a study of cytomegalovirus exposure and HLA in healthy donors. The study ran its PCR with 60 Vbeta and 13 Jbeta primers. Method: immunoSEQ multiplex PCR; TCRdb's copy keeps in-frame clones and lacks some. This table has some 190,000 clones, approximately 80% appearing once. Sequenced: PBMCs. The source is a man aged 40-49 years in good health and CMV-seropositive.

This chain joins TRBV27 and TRBJ2-3, with D maybe TRBD2 (5 bases). Looked up from germline, CDR1 is MNHEY and CDR2 is SMNVEV (reference sequence). This CDR3 is 16 amino acids long. V shed 5 bases and J shed 2 bases, with 17 bases lying between them. CDR3 amino acids: CASSPRVGVLTDTQYF. In nucleotides, the CDR3 is TGTGCCAGCAGTCCACGGGTCGGGGTCCTCACAGATACGCAGTATTTT.

Note on this clone: Compared with germline, one end of the junction differs, possibly owing to a read error. The gene calls are TRBV14 and TRBJ2-5, with 8 nucleotides matching TRBD2. This CDR3 is built from 19 residues. CDR1 is SGHDN and CDR2 is FVKESK in the germline V gene. CDR3 protein: CASSQDPGGTSGPQGTQYF. CDR3 in DNA: TGTGCCAGCAGCCAAGATCCCGGGGGTACTAGCGGACCGCAAGGGACCCAGTACTTC.

Only a few counts were recorded for this clone. The V call is TRBV6-5, the J call TRBJ1-3; no definite D call. The germline V gene has CDR1 MNHEY and CDR2 SVGAGI. V lost 2 bases, J lost 1 base, and 9 bases lay in between. The CDR3 is 15 residues long. The CDR3 region has the DNA TGTGCCAGCAGTTACGCCGGCGGTTCTGGAAACACCATATATTTT. It translates to CASSYAGGSGNTIYF.

The CDR3 DNA sequence: TGTGCCAGCAGCTCCTCCATAGCGGGGGGGCGGGAAGATACGCAGTATTTT. As protein: CASSSSIAGGREDTQYF. The V call is TRBV13, the J call TRBJ2-3; 11 bases match TRBD2. J lost 5 bases, V lost 4 bases, and 11 bases had no gene match. CDR1 is PRHDT and CDR2 is FYEKMQ in the germline V gene (reference sequence). The CDR3 totals 17 residues. Full variable domain (remainder filled in from reference TRBV13 and TRBJ2-3): AAGVIQSPRHLIKEKRETATLKCYPIPRHDTVYWYQQGPGQDPQFLISFYEKMQSDKGSIPDRFSAQQFSDYHSELNMSSLELGDSALYFCASSSSIAGGREDTQYFGPGTRLTVL.

The rearrangement joins TRBV21-1 to TRBJ1-2. TRBV21-1 is termed a pseudogene. The CDR3 has 11 residues. CDR3 DNA sequence: TGTGCCAGCAGCAAAGCGATGAGGGAAACCTTC. Its translation is CASSKAMRETF.

This sequence joins TRBV4-2 and TRBJ2-1, with 10 bases identical to TRBD1. The CDR3 has 15 amino acids. The germline V gene has CDR1 LGHNA and CDR2 YNFKEQ. J was trimmed by 7 bases and V by 3 bases; bases with no gene match: 6. The CDR3 reads CASSQLGDRGNEQFF. The CDR3 nucleotides read TGTGCCAGCAGCCAGCTGGGGGACAGGGGAAATGAGCAGTTCTTC.

This clone was seen once. The J gene is TRBJ2-7, the V gene TRBV28; TRBD2 agrees at 8 bases. After removal of 5 bases from V and 3 bases from J, the junction contained 9 bases not matched to a gene. CDR1 and CDR2 from the germline V gene are MDHEN and SYDVKM. This CDR3 is 15 amino acids long. The CDR3 region is CASSPEPGGGYEQYF. As DNA, the CDR3 is TGTGCCAGCAGTCCCGAACCGGGGGGGGGCTACGAGCAGTACTTC.

V usage is TRBV6-1 and J usage is TRBJ2-5, with a weak D call TRBD2 (6 bases). Germline CDR1 MNHNS, CDR2 SASEGT. This CDR3 has 13 amino acids. Deletions cut 8 bases from V and 2 bases from J, with 12 bases between. CDR3: CASFDSGQETQYF. CDR3 coding DNA: TGTGCCAGCTTCGATAGCGGTCAAGAGACCCAGTACTTC.

This sequence joins TRBV6-5 and TRBJ2-5; D is ambiguous. This CDR3 is 13 amino acids long. The V end lost 2 bases, the J end lost 2 bases, and 6 bases lay between the germline ends. Germline-derived CDR1 and CDR2 are MNHEY and SVGAGI. This CDR3 is CASSYGRQETQYF. The DNA of the CDR3 is TGTGCCAGCAGTTACGGCAGACAAGAGACCCAGTACTTC.

The J gene is TRBJ1-5, the V gene TRBV27, with D possibly being TRBD1 (5 bases). The V end lost 4 bases, the J end lost 0 bases, and 10 bases lay between the germline ends. From germline, CDR1 is MNHEY and CDR2 SMNVEV (reference sequence). The CDR3 extends over 15 amino acids. The CDR3 region is CASSSGHLSNQPQHF. For the CDR3, the DNA is TGTGCCAGCAGTTCCGGACACCTTAGCAATCAGCCCCAGCATTTT.

This chain joins TRBV30 and TRBJ2-3; D is unresolved. Trimming shortened V by 0 bases and J by 4 bases, and 8 bases separated the two germline ends. The CDR3 is made up of 13 amino acids. Germline V lookup: CDR1 GTSNPN, CDR2 SVGIG (reference sequence). CDR3: CAWSVYESDTQYF. The CDR3, as DNA: TGTGCCTGGAGTGTATACGAGTCAGATACGCAGTATTTT.

The chain combines TRBV30 with TRBJ2-3; D perhaps matches TRBD2 (5 bases). The CDR3 contains 12 residues. Looked up from germline, CDR1 is GTSNPN and CDR2 is SVGIG (reference sequence). The V gene lost 8 bases and the J gene lost 0 bases, with 9 bases spanning the gap. This chain's CDR3 is CALAPSTDTQYF. In nucleotides, the CDR3 is TGTGCCCTAGCCCCTAGCACAGATACGCAGTATTTT.